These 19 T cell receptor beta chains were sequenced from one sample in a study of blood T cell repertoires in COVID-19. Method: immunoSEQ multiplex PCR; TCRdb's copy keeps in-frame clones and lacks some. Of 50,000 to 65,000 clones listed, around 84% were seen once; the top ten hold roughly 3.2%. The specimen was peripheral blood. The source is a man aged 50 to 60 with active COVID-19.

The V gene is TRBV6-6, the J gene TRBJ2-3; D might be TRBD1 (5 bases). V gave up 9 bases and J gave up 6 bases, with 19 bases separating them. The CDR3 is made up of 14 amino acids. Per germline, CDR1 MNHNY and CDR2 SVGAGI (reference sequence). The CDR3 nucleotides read TGTGCCAGTGGACATACCCTCTTCAGGGATACGCAGTATTTT. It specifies CASGHTLFRDTQYF.

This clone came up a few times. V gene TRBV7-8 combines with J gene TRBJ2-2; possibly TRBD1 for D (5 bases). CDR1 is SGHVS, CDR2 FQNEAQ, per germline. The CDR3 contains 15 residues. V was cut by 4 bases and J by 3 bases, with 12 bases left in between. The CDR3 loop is CASSSSGRDTGELFF. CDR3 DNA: TGTGCCAGCAGCTCCTCAGGCAGGGACACCGGGGAGCTGTTTTTT.

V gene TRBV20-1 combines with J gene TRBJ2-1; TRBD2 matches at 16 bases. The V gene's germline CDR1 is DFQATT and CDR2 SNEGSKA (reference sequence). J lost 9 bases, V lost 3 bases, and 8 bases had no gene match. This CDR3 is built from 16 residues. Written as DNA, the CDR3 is TGCAGTGCTAGTCAGGGACTAGCGGGGGGGCGGCTTGAGCAGTTCTTC. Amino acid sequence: CSASQGLAGGRLEQFF.

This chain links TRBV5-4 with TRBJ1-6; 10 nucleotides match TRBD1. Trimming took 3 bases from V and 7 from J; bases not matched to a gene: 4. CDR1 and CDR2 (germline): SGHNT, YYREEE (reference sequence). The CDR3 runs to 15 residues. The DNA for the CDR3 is TGTGCCAGCAGCTATGGACAGGGGGAAAATTCACCCCTCCACTTT. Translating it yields CASSYGQGENSPLHF.

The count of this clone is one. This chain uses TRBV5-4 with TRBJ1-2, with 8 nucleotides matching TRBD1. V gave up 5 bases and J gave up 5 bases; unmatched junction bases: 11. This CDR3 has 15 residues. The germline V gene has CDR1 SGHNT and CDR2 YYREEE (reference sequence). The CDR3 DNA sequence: TGTGCCAGCAGTTGGGGGTCAGGGGGCTTGTATGGCTACACCTTC. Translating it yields CASSWGSGGLYGYTF.

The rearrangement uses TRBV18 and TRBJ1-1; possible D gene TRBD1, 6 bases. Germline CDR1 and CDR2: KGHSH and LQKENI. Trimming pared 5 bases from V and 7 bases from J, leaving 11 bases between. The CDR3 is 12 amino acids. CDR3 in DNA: TGTGCCAGCTCATCCACAGGGAATGAAGCTTTCTTT. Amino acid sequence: CASSSTGNEAFF. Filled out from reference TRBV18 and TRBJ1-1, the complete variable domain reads NAGVMQNPRHLVRRRGQEARLRCSPMKGHSHVYWYRQLPEEGLKFMVYLQKENIIDESGMPKERFSAEFPKEGPSILRIQQVVRGDSAAYFCASSSTGNEAFFGQGTRLTVV.

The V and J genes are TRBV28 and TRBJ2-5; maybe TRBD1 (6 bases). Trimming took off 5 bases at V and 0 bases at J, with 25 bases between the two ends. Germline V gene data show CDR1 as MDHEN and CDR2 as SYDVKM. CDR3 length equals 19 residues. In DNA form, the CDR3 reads TGTGCCAGCAGTCTCTCGACAGGTCTTGGGACCTTGTACCAAGAGACCCAGTACTTC. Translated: CASSLSTGLGTLYQETQYF.

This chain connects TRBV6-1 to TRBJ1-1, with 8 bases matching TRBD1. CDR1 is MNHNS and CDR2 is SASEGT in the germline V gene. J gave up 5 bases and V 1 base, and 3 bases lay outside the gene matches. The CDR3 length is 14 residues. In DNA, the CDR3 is TGTGCCAGCAGTGAAGGGACAGGGCGGACTGAAGCTTTCTTT. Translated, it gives CASSEGTGRTEAFF.

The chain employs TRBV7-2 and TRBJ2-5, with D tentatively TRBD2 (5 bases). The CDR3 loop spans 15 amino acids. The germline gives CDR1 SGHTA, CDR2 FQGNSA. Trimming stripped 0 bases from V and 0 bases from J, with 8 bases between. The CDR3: CASSLAGMYQETQYF. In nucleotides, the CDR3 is TGTGCCAGCAGCTTAGCCGGGATGTACCAAGAGACCCAGTACTTC.

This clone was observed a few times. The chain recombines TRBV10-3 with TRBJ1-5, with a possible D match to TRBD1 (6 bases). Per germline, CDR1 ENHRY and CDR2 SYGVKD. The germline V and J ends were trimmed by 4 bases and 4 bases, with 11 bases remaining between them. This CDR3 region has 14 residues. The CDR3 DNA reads TGTGCCATCAGTGCAGGGGAGGGAAATCAGCCCCAGCATTTT. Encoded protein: CAISAGEGNQPQHF.

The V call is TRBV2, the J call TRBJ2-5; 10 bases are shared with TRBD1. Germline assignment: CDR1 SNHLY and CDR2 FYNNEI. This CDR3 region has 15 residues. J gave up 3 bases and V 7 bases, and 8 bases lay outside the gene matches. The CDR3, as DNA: TGTGCCAGCACTAACCCGACAGGGGGCGAAGAGACCCAGTACTTC. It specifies CASTNPTGGEETQYF.

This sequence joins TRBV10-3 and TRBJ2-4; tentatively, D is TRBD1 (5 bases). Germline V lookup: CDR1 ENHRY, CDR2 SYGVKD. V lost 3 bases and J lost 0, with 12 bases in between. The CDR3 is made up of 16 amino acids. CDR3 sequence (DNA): TGTGCCATCAGTGACCCGACAGTCCTAGCCAAAAACATTCAGTACTTC. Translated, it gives CAISDPTVLAKNIQYF.

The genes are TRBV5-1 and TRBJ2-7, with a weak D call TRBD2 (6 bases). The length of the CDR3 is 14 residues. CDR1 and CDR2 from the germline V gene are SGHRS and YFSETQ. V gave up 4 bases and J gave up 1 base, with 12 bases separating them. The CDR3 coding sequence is TGCGCCAGCAGCCCGGGGGAAGCTTCCTACGAGCAGTACTTC. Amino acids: CASSPGEASYEQYF.

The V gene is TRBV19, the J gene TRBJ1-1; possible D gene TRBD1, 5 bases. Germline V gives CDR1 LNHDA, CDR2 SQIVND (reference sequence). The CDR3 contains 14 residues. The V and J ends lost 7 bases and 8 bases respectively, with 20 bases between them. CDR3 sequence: CASTSWGEAVEAFF. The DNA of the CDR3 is TGTGCCAGTACCTCATGGGGGGAGGCCGTCGAAGCTTTCTTT.

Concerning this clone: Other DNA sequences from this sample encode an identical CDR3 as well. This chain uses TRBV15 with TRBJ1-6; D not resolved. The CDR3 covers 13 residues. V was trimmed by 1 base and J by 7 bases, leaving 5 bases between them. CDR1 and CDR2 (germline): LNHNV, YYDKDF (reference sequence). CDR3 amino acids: CATSRGRNSPLHF. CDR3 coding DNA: TGTGCCACCAGCAGAGGTCGGAATTCACCCCTCCACTTT. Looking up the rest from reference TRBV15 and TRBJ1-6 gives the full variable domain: DAMVIQNPRYQVTQFGKPVTLSCSQTLNHNVMYWYQQKSSQAPKLLFHYYDKDFNNEADTPDNFQSRRPNTSFCFLDIRSPGLGDTAMYLCATSRGRNSPLHFGNGTRLTVT.

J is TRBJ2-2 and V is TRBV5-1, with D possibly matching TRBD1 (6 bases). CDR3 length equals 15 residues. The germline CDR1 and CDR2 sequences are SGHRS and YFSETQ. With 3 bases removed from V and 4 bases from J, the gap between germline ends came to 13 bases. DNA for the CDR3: TGCGCCAGCAGCTACAGGGAAGGGGTCACCGGGGAGCTGTTTTTT. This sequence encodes CASSYREGVTGELFF.

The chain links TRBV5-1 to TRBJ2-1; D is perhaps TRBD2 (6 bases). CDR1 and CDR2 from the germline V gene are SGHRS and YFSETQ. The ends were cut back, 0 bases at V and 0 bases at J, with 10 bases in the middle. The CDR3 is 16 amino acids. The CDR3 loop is CASSLGDSSSYNEQFF. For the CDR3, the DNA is TGCGCCAGCAGCTTGGGGGACTCAAGCTCCTACAATGAGCAGTTCTTC. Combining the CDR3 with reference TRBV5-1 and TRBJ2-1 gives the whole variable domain KAGVTQTPRYLIKTRGQQVTLSCSPISGHRSVSWYQQTPGQGLQFLFEYFSETQRNKGNFPGRFSGRQFSNSRSEMNVSTLELGDSALYLCASSLGDSSSYNEQFFGPGTRLTVL.

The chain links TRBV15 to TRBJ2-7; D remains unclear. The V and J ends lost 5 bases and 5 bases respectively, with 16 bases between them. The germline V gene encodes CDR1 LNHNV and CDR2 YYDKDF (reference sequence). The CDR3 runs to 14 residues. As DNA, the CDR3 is TGTGCCACCAGCCTAGACTTGCGGTCGGACGAGCAGTACTTC. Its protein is CATSLDLRSDEQYF.

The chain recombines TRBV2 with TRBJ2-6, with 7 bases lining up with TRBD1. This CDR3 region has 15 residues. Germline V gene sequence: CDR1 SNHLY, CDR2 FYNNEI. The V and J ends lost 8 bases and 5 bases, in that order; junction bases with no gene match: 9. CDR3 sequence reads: CASGKGADRANVLTF. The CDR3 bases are TGTGCCAGCGGAAAGGGGGCGGATAGGGCCAACGTCCTGACTTTC.